This T cell receptor (beta chain) was profiled in a study of T cell changes during pregnancy in multiple sclerosis. The CDR3 consists of 12 residues. Germline-derived CDR1 and CDR2 are MNHNS and SASEGT. V lost 7 bases and J 3 bases, leaving 10 bases between the germline ends. The protocol was immunoSEQ multiplex PCR, while the TCRdb copy is restricted to in-frame clones and leaves out a portion. Counted here are tens of thousands of clones, roughly 92% occurring once; the ten biggest clones make up roughly 2.1%. Here the sequenced sample was peripheral blood, taken in the third trimester of pregnancy. The receptor's source is a female donor with multiple sclerosis, enrolled in a pregnancy study. The V gene is TRBV6-1, the J gene TRBJ2-7; tentative D call: TRBD1 (5 bases). The CDR3, as DNA: TGTGCCAGCACCTCAGGGATCTACGAGCAGTACTTC. Translated, it gives CASTSGIYEQYF.